Shown below are 20 T cell receptor beta chains from a single sample sequenced in a study of T-cell memory formation after mild COVID-19. TCRdb re-analysed the 5' RACE reads in MiXCR, keeping a single row per CDR3 protein. The repertoire consists of about 180,000 distinct CDR3 sequences, with around 18% occurring once and the leading ten covering roughly 3.7%. The specimen sequenced was PBMCs or a T cell subset sorted from them (not recorded which). All receptors come from a man aged 18 to 35 who had mild COVID-19 (a few samples of this study predate the infection). Cell type and time point are not known.

This clonotype has a count of ten or more. The V gene is TRBV7-6, the J gene TRBJ1-1; D is perhaps TRBD1 (5 bases). The germline V gene encodes CDR1 SGHVS and CDR2 FNYEAQ. The V end was cut by 1 base, the J end by 1 base, with 7 bases between. The CDR3 is made up of 14 amino acids. The CDR3 reads CASSLVGGNTEAFF. CDR3 DNA: TGTGCCAGCAGCTTAGTTGGGGGGAACACTGAAGCTTTCTTT.

This clonotype was observed a few times. V and J are TRBV12-3 or TRBV12-4 and TRBJ2-7; 7 nucleotides agree with TRBD1. Unmatched junction bases numbered 8, after V lost 5 bases and J lost 4 bases. CDR3 size: 14 residues. In DNA, the CDR3 is TGTGCCAGCAGTAGAGGGGGCTCGGTGTACGAGCAGTACTTC. The encoded protein is CASSRGGSVYEQYF.

This clonotype occurred a few times. For the CDR3, the DNA is TGTGCCAGCAGCTGGGGCTCTGGGGCCAACGTCCTGACTTTC. This encodes CASSWGSGANVLTF. The genes are TRBV7-3 and TRBJ2-6; D unresolved. This CDR3 is 14 amino acids long. Trimming took 4 bases from V and 0 from J, leaving 4 bases between them. Germline V CDR1 and CDR2: SGHTA, FQGTGA.

Here the CDR3 reads CASSSGGPSYEQYF. The CDR3 region has the DNA TGTGCCAGCAGCTCAGGGGGTCCCTCTTACGAGCAGTACTTC. The rearrangement links TRBV7-2 to TRBJ2-7, with 7 bases that match TRBD1. CDR1 and CDR2 (germline): SGHTA, FQGNSA. The CDR3 consists of 14 residues. With V trimmed by 4 bases and J by 4 bases, 7 bases remained unmatched.

This chain links TRBV12-3 or TRBV12-4 with TRBJ1-2; D unclear. The CDR3 is 13 amino acids. Trimming removed 1 base from V and 10 bases from J, with 13 bases in between. CDR3 in DNA: TGTGCCAGCAGTTTAGGAGAGGCCAGAGCCTACACCTTC. Residues: CASSLGEARAYTF.

This clonotype has a handful of counts. The rearrangement joins TRBV6-2 or TRBV6-3 to TRBJ1-1; 7 nucleotides agree with TRBD1. Germline-derived CDR1 and CDR2 are MNHEY and SVGEGT. This CDR3 has 13 residues. The V segment lost 2 bases and the J segment 5 bases; nucleotides outside the gene matches: 2. This CDR3 is CASSYDRETEAFF. For the CDR3, the DNA is TGTGCCAGCAGTTACGACAGGGAAACTGAAGCTTTCTTT.

This clonotype was counted once. The chain employs TRBV6-5 and TRBJ1-1, with a weak D call TRBD1 (5 bases). Germline V gene sequence: CDR1 MNHEY, CDR2 SVGAGI. This CDR3 is 16 amino acids long. Trimming cost V 2 bases and J 0 bases, with 13 bases left between them. As DNA, the CDR3 is TGTGCCAGCAGTTACAGTGGAGGGACCTTGAACACTGAAGCTTTCTTT. Its protein product is CASSYSGGTLNTEAFF.

This clonotype was counted a few times. The rearrangement links TRBV4-1 to TRBJ1-4; TRBD1 is a possible D gene (5 bases). Germline CDR1 and CDR2: MGHRA and YSYEKL. V dropped 4 bases and J dropped 1 base, with 16 bases sitting between them. CDR3 size: 17 residues. In DNA form, the CDR3 reads TGCGCCAGCAGCCGCCGGGACCCGATATTAACTAATGAAAAACTGTTTTTT. Translated, it gives CASSRRDPILTNEKLFF.

The J gene is TRBJ2-5, the V gene TRBV7-2, with D tentatively TRBD1 or TRBD2 (6 bases each). The length of the CDR3 is 15 residues. Trimming shortened V by 1 base and J by 4 bases, and 13 bases separated the two germline ends. Looked up from germline, CDR1 is SGHTA and CDR2 is FQGNSA. Here the CDR3 DNA reads TGTGCCAGCAGCTTAGTGGGGGGCCGAGGAGAGACCCAGTACTTC. Translated: CASSLVGGRGETQYF.

This clonotype was seen a handful of times. The genes are TRBV30 and TRBJ2-7; D gene uncertain. V lost 7 bases and J lost 7, with 14 bases in between. This CDR3 is 11 amino acids long. Germline loops: CDR1 GTSNPN, CDR2 SVGIG (reference sequence). The CDR3 DNA sequence: TGTGCCTTAGGGATTTTGAGAGAGCAGTACTTC. Encoded protein: CALGILREQYF.

This clonotype was seen ten or more times. The chain is built from TRBV7-2 and TRBJ2-3, with 7 bases matching TRBD2. The CDR3 spans 15 residues. V shed 6 bases and J 0 bases; nucleotides not matched to a gene: 6. Germline CDR1 SGHTA, CDR2 FQGNSA. This CDR3 reads CASSRLATSTDTQYF. CDR3 coding DNA: TGTGCCAGCAGTAGACTAGCCACTAGCACAGATACGCAGTATTTT. The full variable domain, completed using reference TRBV7-2 and TRBJ2-3, is GAGVSQSPSNKVTEKGKDVELRCDPISGHTALYWYRQSLGQGLEFLIYFQGNSAPDKSGLPSDRFSAERTGGSVSTLTIQRTQQEDSAVYLCASSRLATSTDTQYFGPGTRLTVL.

The chain couples TRBV20-1 to TRBJ1-5, with 7 bases lining up with TRBD1. The CDR3 sequence is 13 residues long. The germline V gene has CDR1 DFQATT and CDR2 SNEGSKA (reference sequence). The junction had 4 bases not matched to a gene; V was cut back by 2 bases and J by 6 bases. The CDR3 bases are TGCAGTGCTAGATCGAGGGGGCCTCAGCCCCAGCATTTT. Amino acids: CSARSRGPQPQHF.

The chain links TRBV29-1 to TRBJ1-5; perhaps TRBD1 as D (5 bases). Germline V CDR1 and CDR2: SQVTM, ANQGSEA. V lost 5 bases to trimming and J lost 3 bases, with 11 bases between them. The CDR3 contains 13 residues. This chain's CDR3 is CSVSTGDNQPQHF. The CDR3 DNA reads as TGCAGCGTTTCAACAGGTGACAATCAGCCCCAGCATTTT.

This clonotype was seen a handful of times. The genes are TRBV5-6 and TRBJ2-5; D unclear. V was clipped by 6 bases and J by 5 bases, with 8 bases between them. Per the germline V gene, CDR1 is SGHDT and CDR2 is YYEEEE. CDR3 size: 11 residues. In DNA form, the CDR3 reads TGTGCCAGCAACGCAAGGGAGACCCAGTACTTC. It is translated as CASNARETQYF.

This clonotype has only a few counts. This sequence joins TRBV12-3 or TRBV12-4 and TRBJ2-4; no firm D call. Trimming took 5 bases from V and 2 from J, leaving 10 bases between them. The CDR3 runs to 14 residues. CDR3 nucleotide sequence: TGTGCCAGCAGTACCCTACTCACCAAAAACATTCAGTACTTC. Translated: CASSTLLTKNIQYF.

This clonotype has a count of ten or more. This sequence joins TRBV7-8 and TRBJ1-5; D unclear. CDR1 and CDR2 (germline): SGHVS, FQNEAQ. V was trimmed by 4 bases and J by 4 bases, leaving 11 bases between them. This CDR3 has 14 residues. This CDR3 reads CASSSAGGNQPQHF. In nucleotides, the CDR3 is TGTGCCAGCAGCTCGGCGGGTGGGAATCAGCCCCAGCATTTT.

V gene TRBV27 combines with J gene TRBJ1-6; 7 bases fit TRBD1. The germline V gene has CDR1 MNHEY and CDR2 SMNVEV (reference sequence). The CDR3 loop spans 16 amino acids. Germline trimming cut 3 bases from V and 1 base from J; bases unmatched to any gene: 3. CDR3 bases: TGTGCCAGCAGTTTCTCCAGGGGGTCCTATAATTCACCCCTCCACTTT. Encoded protein: CASSFSRGSYNSPLHF.

This clonotype appeared a few times. This chain uses TRBV7-2 with TRBJ1-5, with 7 bases that match TRBD1. The CDR3 sequence is 15 residues long. The V and J ends lost 5 bases and 4 bases, in that order; junction bases with no gene match: 8. CDR1 SGHTA and CDR2 FQGNSA come from the germline V gene. The CDR3 DNA is TGTGCCAGCAGCCACGGGGGGACAGCTAATCAGCCCCAGCATTTT. Translated: CASSHGGTANQPQHF.

The rearrangement joins TRBV4-3 to TRBJ1-5; no clear D. V lost 2 bases to trimming and J lost 5 bases, with 7 bases between them. The length of the CDR3 is 13 residues. Germline-derived CDR1 and CDR2 are LGHNA and YSLEER. The CDR3 DNA sequence: TGCGCCAGCAGCCAACAGGAGGATCAGCCCCAGCATTTT. Its protein is CASSQQEDQPQHF.

V gene TRBV6-5 combines with J gene TRBJ2-7, with unresolved D. V was cut by 4 bases and J by 7 bases, with 14 bases left in between. Germline-derived CDR1 and CDR2 are MNHEY and SVGAGI. The CDR3 consists of 13 residues. The CDR3 bases are TGTGCCAGCAGTTTGACGGTAAAAAGGGAGCAGTACTTC. Translation gives CASSLTVKREQYF.